This is a list of T cell receptor beta chains from one sample in a study of T cell responses to AZD1222 COVID-19 vaccine. Sequencing was performed with immunoSEQ multiplex PCR; in TCRdb, only in-frame clones are kept and a portion is missing. Among approximately 150,000 clones listed, 87% were seen once. The sequencing used peripheral blood, collected on day 0 of AZD1222 vaccination. Source of these receptors: an adult in good health. Each CDR3 is given with its conserved first and last residue. Clone size is stated in some rows and not others, as once, few, many or a class when expanded.

v_call: TRBV13; clone_size: few; cdr3_aa: CASSSGLAGGYEQYF
v_call: TRBV5-1; clone_size: -; cdr3_aa: CASGRDRYEQYF
v_call: TRBV29-1; clone_size: once; cdr3_aa: CSATENSGNTIYF
v_call: TRBV19; clone_size: -; cdr3_aa: CASKAGGRAPDTQYF
v_call: TRBV27; clone_size: -; cdr3_aa: CASRSGANVLTF
v_call: TRBV19; clone_size: once; cdr3_aa: CASSIKGRVPHEQYF
v_call: TRBV19; clone_size: -; cdr3_aa: CASSIPGYSYNEQFF
v_call: TRBV5-1; clone_size: -; cdr3_aa: CASKRDSYNEQFF
v_call: TRBV15; clone_size: -; cdr3_aa: CATSRIIGYEQYF
v_call: TRBV7-9; clone_size: -; cdr3_aa: CASSLASGVTDTQYF
v_call: TRBV6-5; clone_size: -; cdr3_aa: CASSYLETSEQYF
v_call: TRBV6-5; clone_size: -; cdr3_aa: CASSRGGYGYTF
v_call: TRBV7-9; clone_size: -; cdr3_aa: CATGTDNTEAFF
v_call: TRBV6-6; clone_size: -; cdr3_aa: CASSLYSAGGSYNEQFF
v_call: TRBV5-5; clone_size: -; cdr3_aa: CASSGRGNTEAFF
v_call: TRBV21-1; clone_size: -; cdr3_aa: CASSKIETQETQYF
v_call: TRBV11-2; clone_size: -; cdr3_aa: CASRYGGHRSYEQYF
v_call: TRBV27; clone_size: -; cdr3_aa: CASSGQYSNQPQHF
v_call: TRBV6-5; clone_size: -; cdr3_aa: CASSKRTGEGSKAFF
v_call: TRBV5-5; clone_size: -; cdr3_aa: CASTLIPGLAGGYDEQFF
v_call: TRBV4-2; clone_size: -; cdr3_aa: CASSQPGREHGYTF
v_call: TRBV7-2; clone_size: -; cdr3_aa: CASSNRRAGEQYF
v_call: TRBV9; clone_size: -; cdr3_aa: CASSRGQGTNQPQHF
v_call: TRBV30; clone_size: -; cdr3_aa: CAWEGWDRGNTGELFF
v_call: TRBV5-6; clone_size: -; cdr3_aa: CASSPGKDILYLNTEAFF
v_call: TRBV15; clone_size: few; cdr3_aa: CATSPRRDIHQPQHF
v_call: TRBV2; clone_size: -; cdr3_aa: CASREQGFGGNSPLHF
v_call: TRBV7-9; clone_size: once; cdr3_aa: CASSSWGQLNEKLFF
v_call: TRBV25-1; clone_size: -; cdr3_aa: CASSEGGAREQFF
v_call: TRBV27; clone_size: few; cdr3_aa: CASNAQGAANYGYTF
v_call: TRBV7-2; clone_size: -; cdr3_aa: CASSPIGETQYF
v_call: TRBV28; clone_size: -; cdr3_aa: CASSLASGRSYEQYF
v_call: TRBV19; clone_size: -; cdr3_aa: CASTPRPTGELFF
v_call: TRBV21-1; clone_size: -; cdr3_aa: CASSPSGTQTYNEQFF
v_call: TRBV5-4; clone_size: -; cdr3_aa: CASSLGGRDTEAFF
v_call: TRBV6-6; clone_size: -; cdr3_aa: CASSPWGAGESEQYF
v_call: TRBV2; clone_size: -; cdr3_aa: CASKNANTGELFF
v_call: TRBV19; clone_size: once; cdr3_aa: CASSIGTVTNEKLFF
v_call: TRBV28; clone_size: -; cdr3_aa: CASGTSYNEQFF
v_call: TRBV4-2; clone_size: -; cdr3_aa: CASSRGTEAFF
v_call: TRBV2; clone_size: -; cdr3_aa: CASKGTSRNEQFF
v_call: TRBV19; clone_size: -; cdr3_aa: CASLTGQGAQPQHF
v_call: TRBV2; clone_size: -; cdr3_aa: CASRINTEAFF
v_call: TRBV5-1; clone_size: -; cdr3_aa: CASSNGQGIASPLHF
v_call: TRBV15; clone_size: few; cdr3_aa: CATSRGGGITEAFF
v_call: TRBV5-1; clone_size: -; cdr3_aa: CASSADPRTECLHF
v_call: TRBV9; clone_size: once; cdr3_aa: CASSATSGRAQETQYF
v_call: TRBV6-5; clone_size: -; cdr3_aa: CASKAGENSGNTIYF
v_call: TRBV19; clone_size: -; cdr3_aa: CASGRRNSNQPQHF
v_call: TRBV3-1/TRBV3-2; clone_size: -; cdr3_aa: CASSQDYYRDGLEEKLFF